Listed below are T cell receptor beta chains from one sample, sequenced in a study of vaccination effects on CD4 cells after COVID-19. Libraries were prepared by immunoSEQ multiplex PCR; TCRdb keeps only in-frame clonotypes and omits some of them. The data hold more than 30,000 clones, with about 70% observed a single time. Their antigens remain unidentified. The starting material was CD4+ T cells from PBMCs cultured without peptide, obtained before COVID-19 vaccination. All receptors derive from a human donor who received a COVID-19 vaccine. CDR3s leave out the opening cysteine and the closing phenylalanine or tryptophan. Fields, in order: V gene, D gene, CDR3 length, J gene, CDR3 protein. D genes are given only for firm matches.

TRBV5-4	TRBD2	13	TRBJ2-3	ASSLRAGAGDTQY
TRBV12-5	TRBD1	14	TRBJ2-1	ASGLGGTASRNEQF
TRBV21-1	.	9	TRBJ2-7	ASRSSYEQY
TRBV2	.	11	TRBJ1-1	ASRRTPNTEAF
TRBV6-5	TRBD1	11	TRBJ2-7	ASSRDSNYEQY
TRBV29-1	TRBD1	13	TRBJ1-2	SVEDPFGQGYGYT
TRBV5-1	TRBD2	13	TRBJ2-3	ASSLSGGTADTQY
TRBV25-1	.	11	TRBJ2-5	ASSEYRQETQY
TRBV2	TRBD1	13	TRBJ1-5	ASRMDRASNQPQH
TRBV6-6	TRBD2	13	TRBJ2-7	ASRPVGAGLYEQY
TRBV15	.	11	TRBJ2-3	ATSRAGADTQY
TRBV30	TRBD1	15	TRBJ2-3	AWSFGPSGGGTDTQY
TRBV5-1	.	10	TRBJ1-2	ASSLEGLGVT
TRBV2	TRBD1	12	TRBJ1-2	ASRTGTGDYGYT
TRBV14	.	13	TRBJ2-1	ASSQLGNSYNEQF
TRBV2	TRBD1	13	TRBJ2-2	ASSDGTGRPGELF
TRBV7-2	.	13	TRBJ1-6	ASSHGGPNNSPLH
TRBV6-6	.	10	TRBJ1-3	ASSAPGNTIY
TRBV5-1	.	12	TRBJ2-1	ASSLETRVNEQF
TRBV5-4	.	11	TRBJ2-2	ASSFWGTGELF
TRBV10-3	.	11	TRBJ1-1	AISGLVGTEAF
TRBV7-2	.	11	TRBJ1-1	ASSLGWNTEAF
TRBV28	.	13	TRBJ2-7	ASGTGGGPSYEQY
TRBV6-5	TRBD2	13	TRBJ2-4	ASSPLAGGLNIQY
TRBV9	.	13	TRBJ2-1	ASSVFTGPYNEQF
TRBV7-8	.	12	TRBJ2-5	ASSLGSVVETQY
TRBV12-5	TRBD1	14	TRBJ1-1	ASGLVIYRGSTEAF
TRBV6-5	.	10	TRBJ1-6	ASRVGQSPLH
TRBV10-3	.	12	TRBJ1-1	AISGRGSNTEAF
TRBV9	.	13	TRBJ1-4	ASSASPTWDEKLF
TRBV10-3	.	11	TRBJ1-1	AITQGQNTEAF
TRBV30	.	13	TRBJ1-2	AWSPPGGAKYGYT
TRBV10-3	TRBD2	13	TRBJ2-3	AIDAGTSVKNTQY
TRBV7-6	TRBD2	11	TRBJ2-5	ASSLDGGKTQY
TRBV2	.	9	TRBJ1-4	ASRRDQKLF
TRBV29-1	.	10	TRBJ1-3	SVEEGAHTIY
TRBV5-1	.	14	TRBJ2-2	ASSLVGIPNTGELF
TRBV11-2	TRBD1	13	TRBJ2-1	ASSSNTGVGNEQF
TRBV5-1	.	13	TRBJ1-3	ASSSQGLSGNTIY
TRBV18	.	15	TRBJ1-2	ASSPRAGAESNYGYT
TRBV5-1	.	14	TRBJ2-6	ASSSARDSGANVLT
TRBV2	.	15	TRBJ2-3	ASRYPNRGPSTDTQY
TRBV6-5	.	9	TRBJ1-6	ASRLNSPLH
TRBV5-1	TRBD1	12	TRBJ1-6	ASSWTGKGSPLH
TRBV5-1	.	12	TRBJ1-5	ASSPTGFNQPQH
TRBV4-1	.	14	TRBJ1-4	ASSQETTVSGEKLF
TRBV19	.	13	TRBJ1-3	ASSIASLSGNTIY
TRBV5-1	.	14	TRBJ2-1	ASSLAGGAAYNEQF
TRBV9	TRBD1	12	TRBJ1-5	ASSAGQGAQPQH
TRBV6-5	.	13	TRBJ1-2	ASTSLVDGNYGYT
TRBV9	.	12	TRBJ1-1	ASTREGESVGAF
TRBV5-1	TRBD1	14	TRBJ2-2	ASSLDGTANTGELF
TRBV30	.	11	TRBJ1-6	AWSKGAGSPLH
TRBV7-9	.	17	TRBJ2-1	ASSSTGTYRENSYNEQF
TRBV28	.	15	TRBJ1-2	ASSFWRTALTNYGYT
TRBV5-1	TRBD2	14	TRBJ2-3	ASSSRAGGRTDTQY